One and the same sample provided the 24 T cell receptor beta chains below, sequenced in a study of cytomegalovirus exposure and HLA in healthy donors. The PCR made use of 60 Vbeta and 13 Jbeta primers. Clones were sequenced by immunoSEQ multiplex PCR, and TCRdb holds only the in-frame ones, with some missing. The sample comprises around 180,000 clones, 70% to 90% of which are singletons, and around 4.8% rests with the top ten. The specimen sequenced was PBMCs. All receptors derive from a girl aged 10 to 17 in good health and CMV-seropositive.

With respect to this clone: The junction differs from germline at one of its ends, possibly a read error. The CDR3 sequence: CASSPGRTGGRTDTQYF. The CDR3 coding sequence is TGTGCTAGCAGCCCCGGTCGAACGGGGGGAAGGACAGATACGCAGTATTTT. The chain has TRBV7-7 and TRBJ2-3; TRBD2 matches 7 bases. This CDR3 has 17 amino acids. Germline CDR1 and CDR2: SSHAT and FNYEAQ (reference sequence).

CDR3: CASSYQVLNTEAFF. The CDR3 coding sequence is TGTGCCAGCAGTTACCAGGTCTTGAACACTGAAGCTTTCTTT. The chain links TRBV6-5 to TRBJ1-1; D gene unclear. The V and J ends lost 2 bases and 0 bases respectively, with 7 bases between them. The CDR3 covers 14 residues. The germline CDR1 and CDR2 sequences are MNHEY and SVGAGI.

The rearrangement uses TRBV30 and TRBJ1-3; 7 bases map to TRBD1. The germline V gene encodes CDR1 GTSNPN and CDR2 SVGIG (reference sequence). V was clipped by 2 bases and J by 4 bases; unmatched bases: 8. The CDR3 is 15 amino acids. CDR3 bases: TGTGCCTGGAGTCCTTTAAGGGGGCCGGGAAACACCATATATTTT. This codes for CAWSPLRGPGNTIYF.

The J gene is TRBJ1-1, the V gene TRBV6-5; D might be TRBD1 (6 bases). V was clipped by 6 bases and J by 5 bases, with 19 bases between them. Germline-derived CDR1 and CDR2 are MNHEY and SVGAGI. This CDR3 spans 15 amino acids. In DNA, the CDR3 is TGTGCCAGCAGCAGCTACACCGGGACAAAGACTGAAGCTTTCTTT. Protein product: CASSSYTGTKTEAFF.

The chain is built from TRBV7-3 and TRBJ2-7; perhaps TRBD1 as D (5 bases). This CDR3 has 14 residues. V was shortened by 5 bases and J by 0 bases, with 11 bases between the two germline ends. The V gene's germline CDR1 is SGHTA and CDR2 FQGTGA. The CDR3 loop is CASSPDRHSYEQYF. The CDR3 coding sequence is TGTGCCAGCAGCCCCGACAGACACTCCTACGAGCAGTACTTC.

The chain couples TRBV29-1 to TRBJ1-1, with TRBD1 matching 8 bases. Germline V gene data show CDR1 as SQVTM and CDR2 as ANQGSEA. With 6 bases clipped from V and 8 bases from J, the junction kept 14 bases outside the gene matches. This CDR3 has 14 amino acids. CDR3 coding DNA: TGCAGCGTGGGGGACAGGAAAACATTAAGGGAAGCTTTCTTT. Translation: CSVGDRKTLREAFF.

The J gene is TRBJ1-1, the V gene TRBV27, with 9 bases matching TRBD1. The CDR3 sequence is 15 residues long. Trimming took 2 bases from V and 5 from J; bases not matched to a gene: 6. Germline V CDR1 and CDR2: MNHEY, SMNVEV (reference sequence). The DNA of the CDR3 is TGTGCCAGCAGTTTAATATGGGACAGGGAAACTGAAGCTTTCTTT. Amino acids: CASSLIWDRETEAFF.

The CDR3 sequence is CASSGGDAYNEQFF. In DNA, the CDR3 is TGTGCCAGCAGTGGGGGGGACGCCTACAATGAGCAGTTCTTC. The chain is built from TRBV2 and TRBJ2-1, with TRBD2 as a possible D gene (6 bases). The CDR3 loop spans 14 amino acids. Looked up from germline, CDR1 is SNHLY and CDR2 is FYNNEI. Trimming pared 4 bases from V and 2 bases from J, leaving 9 bases between.

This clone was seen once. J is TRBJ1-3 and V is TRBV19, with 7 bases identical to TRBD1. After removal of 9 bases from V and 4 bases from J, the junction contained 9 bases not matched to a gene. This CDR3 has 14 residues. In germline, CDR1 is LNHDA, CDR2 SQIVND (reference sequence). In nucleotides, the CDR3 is TGTGCCAGCCGACAGGGAATGTTAGGAAACACCATATATTTT. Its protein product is CASRQGMLGNTIYF.

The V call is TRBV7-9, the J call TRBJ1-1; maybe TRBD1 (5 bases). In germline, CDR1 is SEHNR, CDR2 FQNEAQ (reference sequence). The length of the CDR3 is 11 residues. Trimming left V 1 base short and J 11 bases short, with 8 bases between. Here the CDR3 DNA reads TGTGCCAGCAGCTTAGAGTCAGGGGCTTTCTTT. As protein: CASSLESGAFF.

The CDR3 DNA reads as TGTGCCAGCAGCTTCGACAGGGAAGCTGTAACTAACTATGGCTACACCTTC. Translating gives CASSFDREAVTNYGYTF. This rearrangement joins TRBV13 to TRBJ1-2, with 7 positions matching TRBD1. The CDR3 runs 17 residues. V shed 3 bases, J shed 0 bases, and the junction held 10 bases outside the gene matches. Germline V lookup: CDR1 PRHDT, CDR2 FYEKMQ (reference sequence).

The CDR3: CASSPQGSPEAFF. CDR3 DNA: TGTGCCAGTAGTCCCCAGGGCTCCCCTGAAGCTTTCTTT. The J gene is TRBJ1-1, the V gene TRBV19, with a tentative D call TRBD1 (5 bases). This CDR3 is built from 13 residues. Germline V CDR1 and CDR2: LNHDA, SQIVND (reference sequence). Deletions cut 5 bases from V and 6 bases from J, with 13 bases between.

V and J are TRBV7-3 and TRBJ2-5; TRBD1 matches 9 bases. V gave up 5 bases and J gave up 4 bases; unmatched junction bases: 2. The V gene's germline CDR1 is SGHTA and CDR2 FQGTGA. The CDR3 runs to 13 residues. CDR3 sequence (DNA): TGTGCCAGCAGCACAGGGGGCGCAGAGACCCAGTACTTC. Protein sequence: CASSTGGAETQYF.

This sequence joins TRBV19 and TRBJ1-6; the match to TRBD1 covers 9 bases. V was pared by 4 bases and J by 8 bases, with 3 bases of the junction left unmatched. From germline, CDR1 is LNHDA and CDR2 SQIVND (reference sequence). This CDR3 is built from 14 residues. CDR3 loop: CASSRDREYSPLHF. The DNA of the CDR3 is TGTGCCAGTAGTAGGGACAGGGAGTATTCACCCCTCCACTTT.

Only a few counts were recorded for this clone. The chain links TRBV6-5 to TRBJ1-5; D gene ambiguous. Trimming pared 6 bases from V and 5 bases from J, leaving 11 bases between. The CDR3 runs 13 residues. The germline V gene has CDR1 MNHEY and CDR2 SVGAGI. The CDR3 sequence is CASSEGAHQPQHF. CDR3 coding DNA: TGTGCCAGCAGCGAAGGAGCCCATCAGCCCCAGCATTTT.

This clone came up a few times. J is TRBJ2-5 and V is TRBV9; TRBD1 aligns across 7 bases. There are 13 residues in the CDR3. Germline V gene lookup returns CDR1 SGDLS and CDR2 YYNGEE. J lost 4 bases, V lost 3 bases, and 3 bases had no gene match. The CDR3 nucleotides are TGTGCCAGCAGCGCGGGACAGCGAGAGACCCAGTACTTC. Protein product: CASSAGQRETQYF.

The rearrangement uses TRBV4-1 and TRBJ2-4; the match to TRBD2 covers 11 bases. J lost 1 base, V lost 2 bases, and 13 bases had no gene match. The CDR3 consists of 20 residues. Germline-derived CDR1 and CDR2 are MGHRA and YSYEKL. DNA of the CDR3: TGCGCCAGCAGCCAATCCTCCGGGACTAGCGGCATACGGGCCAAAAACATTCAGTACTTC. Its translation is CASSQSSGTSGIRAKNIQYF.

The CDR3 DNA reads TGCGCCAGCAGCCAAGATCGCGGAACCGGGGAGCTGTTTTTT. It translates to CASSQDRGTGELFF. This rearrangement joins TRBV4-1 to TRBJ2-2, with no clear D. V lost 0 bases and J 5 bases, leaving 7 bases between the germline ends. This CDR3 spans 14 amino acids. In germline, CDR1 is MGHRA, CDR2 YSYEKL.

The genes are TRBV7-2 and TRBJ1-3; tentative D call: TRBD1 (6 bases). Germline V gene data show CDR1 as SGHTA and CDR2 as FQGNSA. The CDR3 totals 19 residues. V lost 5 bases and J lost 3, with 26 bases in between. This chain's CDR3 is CASSPNYRELWDYGNTIYF. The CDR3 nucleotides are TGTGCCAGCAGCCCCAATTACAGGGAACTGTGGGACTATGGAAACACCATATATTTT.

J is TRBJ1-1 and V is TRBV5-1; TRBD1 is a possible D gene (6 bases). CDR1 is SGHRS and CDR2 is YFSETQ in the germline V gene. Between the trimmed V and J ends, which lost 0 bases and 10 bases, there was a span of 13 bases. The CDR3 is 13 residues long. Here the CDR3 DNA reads TGCGCCAGCAGCTTGGATAGTCAGGGGCGAGCTTTCTTT. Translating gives CASSLDSQGRAFF.

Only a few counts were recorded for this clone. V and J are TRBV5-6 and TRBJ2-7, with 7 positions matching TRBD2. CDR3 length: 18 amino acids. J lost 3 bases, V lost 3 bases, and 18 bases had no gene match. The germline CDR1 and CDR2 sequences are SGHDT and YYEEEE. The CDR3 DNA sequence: TGTGCCAGCAGCTCGGAGCCCCTGGCGGGGGTCAGTTTCTACGAGCAGTACTTC. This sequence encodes CASSSEPLAGVSFYEQYF. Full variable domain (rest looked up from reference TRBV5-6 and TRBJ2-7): DAGVTQSPTHLIKTRGQQVTLRCSPKSGHDTVSWYQQALGQGPQFIFQYYEEEERQRGNFPDRFSGHQFPNYSSELNVNALLLGDSALYLCASSSEPLAGVSFYEQYFGPGTRLTVT.

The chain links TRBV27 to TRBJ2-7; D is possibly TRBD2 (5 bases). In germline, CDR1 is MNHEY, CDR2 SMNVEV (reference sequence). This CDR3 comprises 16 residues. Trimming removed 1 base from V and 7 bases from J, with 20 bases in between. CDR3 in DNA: TGTGCCAGCAGTTTATACGTCGGACTCCGCCCTGGGGAGCAGTACTTC. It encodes CASSLYVGLRPGEQYF.

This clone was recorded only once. CDR3 in amino acids: CASSLAGLAGGVQYF. CDR3 in DNA: TGCGCCAGCAGCTTGGCGGGACTAGCGGGGGGCGTCCAGTACTTC. V is TRBV5-1 and J is TRBJ2-5; 15 bases map to TRBD2. CDR1 is SGHRS, CDR2 YFSETQ, per germline. Trimming took 0 bases from V and 10 from J; bases not matched to a gene: 4. The CDR3 spans 15 residues.

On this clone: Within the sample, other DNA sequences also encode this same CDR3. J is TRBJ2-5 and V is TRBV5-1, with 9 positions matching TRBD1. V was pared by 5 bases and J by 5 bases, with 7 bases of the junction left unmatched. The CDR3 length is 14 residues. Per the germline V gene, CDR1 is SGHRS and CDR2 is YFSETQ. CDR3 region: CASSLGTGKETQYF. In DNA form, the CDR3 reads TGCGCCAGCAGTCTCGGGACAGGGAAGGAGACCCAGTACTTC.